These T cell receptor beta chains were read from a single sample in a study of blood T cell repertoires in COVID-19. Method: immunoSEQ multiplex PCR; TCRdb's copy keeps in-frame clones and lacks some. There are 80,000 or so clones in the sample; roughly 86% occur only once, and less than 2.5% lies in the top ten. The sample consisted of peripheral blood. Every receptor here comes from a woman aged 55-69 years with acute or convalescent COVID-19. Both conserved end residues are part of each CDR3. D genes are given only for firm matches. Not all rows give a size; the values are once, few, many and, for expanded clones, a class.

abundance: -
j_gene: TRBJ2-5
v_gene: TRBV27
d_gene: -
CDR3nt: TGTGCCAGCAGTCGACAGTACCAAGAGACCCAGTACTTC
CDR3aa: CASSRQYQETQYF

abundance: -
j_gene: TRBJ1-1
v_gene: TRBV29-1
d_gene: -
CDR3nt: TGCAGCGTTGAGGAATTGGTCGGGACTGAAGCTTTCTTT
CDR3aa: CSVEELVGTEAFF

abundance: -
j_gene: TRBJ1-1
v_gene: TRBV27
d_gene: -
CDR3nt: TGTGCCAGCAGTTCCTCAGTGAACACTGAAGCTTTCTTT
CDR3aa: CASSSSVNTEAFF

abundance: -
j_gene: TRBJ1-4
v_gene: TRBV19
d_gene: -
CDR3nt: TGTGCCAGTAGTATTAGTGGGCAGTGGGTCAATGAAAAACTGTTTTTT
CDR3aa: CASSISGQWVNEKLFF

abundance: -
j_gene: TRBJ2-1
v_gene: TRBV6-5
d_gene: -
CDR3nt: TGTGCCAGCAGTTACGGCAACTACAATGAGCAGTTCTTC
CDR3aa: CASSYGNYNEQFF

abundance: -
j_gene: TRBJ2-7
v_gene: TRBV6-2/TRBV6-3
d_gene: TRBD1
CDR3nt: TGTGCCAGCAGTTCCTCGACAGGGGATCCCGAGCAGTACTTC
CDR3aa: CASSSSTGDPEQYF

abundance: -
j_gene: TRBJ1-1
v_gene: TRBV30
d_gene: TRBD1
CDR3nt: TGTGCCTGGAGTGGACAGGGGGAAACTGAAGCTTTCTTT
CDR3aa: CAWSGQGETEAFF

abundance: -
j_gene: TRBJ2-1
v_gene: TRBV4-1
d_gene: -
CDR3nt: TGCGCCAGCAGCCAAGTTCAGGGCAGGGAGCAGTTCTTC
CDR3aa: CASSQVQGREQFF

abundance: -
j_gene: TRBJ1-1
v_gene: TRBV5-1
d_gene: -
CDR3nt: TGCGCCAGCAGCTCCCTAGGGGGAAACACTGAAGCTTTCTTT
CDR3aa: CASSSLGGNTEAFF

abundance: -
j_gene: TRBJ2-1
v_gene: TRBV6-2/TRBV6-3
d_gene: -
CDR3nt: TGTGCCAGCAGTTACTGGCAGGTAGGCTCCTACAATGAGCAGTTCTTC
CDR3aa: CASSYWQVGSYNEQFF

abundance: -
j_gene: TRBJ1-6
v_gene: TRBV6-6
d_gene: -
CDR3nt: TGTGCCAGCAGTTATCTCGGGCAGGGAAATTCACCCCTCCACTTT
CDR3aa: CASSYLGQGNSPLHF

abundance: -
j_gene: TRBJ1-1
v_gene: TRBV2
d_gene: -
CDR3nt: TGTGCCAGCAGTGAAAATTTCCGAGGAGGCCGAGGAGCTTTCTTT
CDR3aa: CASSENFRGGRGAFF

abundance: -
j_gene: TRBJ2-1
v_gene: TRBV30
d_gene: -
CDR3nt: TGTGCCTGGACGTCACAGGGAGTTAACAATGAGCAGTTCTTC
CDR3aa: CAWTSQGVNNEQFF

abundance: -
j_gene: TRBJ2-2
v_gene: TRBV28
d_gene: TRBD2
CDR3nt: TGTGCCAGCGCCCCGGGACTAGCGAACACCGGGGAGCTGTTTTTT
CDR3aa: CASAPGLANTGELFF

abundance: -
j_gene: TRBJ2-7
v_gene: TRBV20-1
d_gene: TRBD2
CDR3nt: TGCAGTGCTAGTTTAGCGGGATCCAACTCCTACGAGCAGTACTTC
CDR3aa: CSASLAGSNSYEQYF

abundance: -
j_gene: TRBJ1-5
v_gene: TRBV6-2/TRBV6-3
d_gene: -
CDR3nt: TGTGCCAGCAGTGGACAGAGTAGTAATCAGCCCCAGCATTTT
CDR3aa: CASSGQSSNQPQHF

abundance: -
j_gene: TRBJ1-4
v_gene: TRBV14
d_gene: -
CDR3nt: TGTGCCAGCAGCCAACGGGCTCCGCAAGGGGATGAAAAACTGTTTTTT
CDR3aa: CASSQRAPQGDEKLFF

abundance: -
j_gene: TRBJ1-2
v_gene: TRBV10-3
d_gene: TRBD1
CDR3nt: TGTGCCATCAGTGAGAGGCAGGGGGAGGCTGGCTACACCTTC
CDR3aa: CAISERQGEAGYTF

abundance: -
j_gene: TRBJ2-2
v_gene: TRBV3-1/TRBV3-2
d_gene: -
CDR3nt: TGTGCCAGCAGCCGACAGCATTTCACCGGGGAGCTGTTTTTT
CDR3aa: CASSRQHFTGELFF

abundance: -
j_gene: TRBJ2-1
v_gene: TRBV3-1/TRBV3-2
d_gene: TRBD1
CDR3nt: TGTGCCAGCACGGGACAGGGGAATGAGCAGTTCTTC
CDR3aa: CASTGQGNEQFF

abundance: many
j_gene: TRBJ2-1
v_gene: TRBV9
d_gene: -
CDR3nt: TGTGCCAGCAGCGTAGGATCTAGCAGCTACAATGAGCAGTTCTTC
CDR3aa: CASSVGSSSYNEQFF

abundance: -
j_gene: TRBJ2-1
v_gene: TRBV19
d_gene: TRBD1
CDR3nt: TGTGCCAGTATCAGCGGGACAGGGGGCCTAAATGAGCAGTTCTTC
CDR3aa: CASISGTGGLNEQFF

abundance: -
j_gene: TRBJ1-2
v_gene: TRBV12-5
d_gene: TRBD1
CDR3nt: TGTGCTAGTGGTTTGGGGGACAGGGGGAACACCTTC
CDR3aa: CASGLGDRGNTF

abundance: -
j_gene: TRBJ2-1
v_gene: TRBV9
d_gene: TRBD2
CDR3nt: TGTGCCAGCAGCGCAGGCAGCGGGAGGTCTACCAATGAGCAGTTCTTC
CDR3aa: CASSAGSGRSTNEQFF

abundance: -
j_gene: TRBJ2-7
v_gene: TRBV10-3
d_gene: TRBD1
CDR3nt: TGTGCCATCAGTGAGTCCTCGACAGGGAACTACGAGCAGTACTTC
CDR3aa: CAISESSTGNYEQYF

abundance: once
j_gene: TRBJ1-4
v_gene: TRBV28
d_gene: -
CDR3nt: TGTGCCAGCAGTTTCCACCCCCCCCAGAATGAAAAACTGTTTTTT
CDR3aa: CASSFHPPQNEKLFF

abundance: -
j_gene: TRBJ2-5
v_gene: TRBV4-3
d_gene: TRBD2
CDR3nt: TGCGCCAGCAGCCAATTAAAGACTCCTTTTTTGGGGACTAGCGAGACCCAGTACTTC
CDR3aa: CASSQLKTPFLGTSETQYF

abundance: -
j_gene: TRBJ1-2
v_gene: TRBV20-1
d_gene: -
CDR3nt: TGCAGTGCTAGGGAGGATGCTGGCTACACCTTC
CDR3aa: CSAREDAGYTF

abundance: -
j_gene: TRBJ2-7
v_gene: TRBV3-1/TRBV3-2
d_gene: -
CDR3nt: TGTGCCAGCAGCCAAGAAGTTCGGGGTAGTACCTCCTACGAGCAGTACTTC
CDR3aa: CASSQEVRGSTSYEQYF